This T cell receptor beta chain stems from a study of blood T cell repertoires in COVID-19. The CDR3 totals 13 residues. The germline CDR1 and CDR2 sequences are SEHNR and FQNEAQ (reference sequence). The V end lost 2 bases, the J end lost 2 bases, and 5 bases lay between the germline ends. This clone appeared a single time. Original processing methods: Estimation of nucleated cell counts relied on the amplification of reference gene primers. Generated by immunoSEQ multiplex PCR, the TCRdb table keeps only in-frame clones and is missing some. The V and J calls and the clone size are those of that table, but D and trimming were determined from the DNA. The sample has about 180,000 clones, roughly nine tenths seen once.

The sequence was obtained from a man in his 70s with active or convalescent COVID-19. The chain links TRBV7-9 to TRBJ2-3; D unclear. Sequencing input: peripheral blood. The CDR3 sequence is CASSLPYTDTQYF. In DNA, the CDR3 is TGTGCCAGCAGCTTACCTTACACAGATACGCAGTATTTT.